This is a list of T cell receptor beta chains from one sample in a study of CD8 T cells in ankylosing spondylitis. TCRdb itself ran the 5' RACE reads through MiXCR, one entry per CDR3 protein. The sample has a few hundred thousand distinct CDR3 sequences, about 10% seen once. Source material: blood, either unsorted or a sorted T cell fraction (not recorded which). These receptors all come from a male donor with ankylosing spondylitis or in good health (not recorded which). CDR3s leave out the opening cysteine and the closing phenylalanine or tryptophan. A D gene is named only where the DNA matches it firmly.

- | TRBV7-8 | ASSPAPGSVETQY
- | TRBV20-1 | SARDWARGNEKLF
- | TRBV21-1 | AREGLKQF
- | TRBV5-1 | ASSSSGRENTEAF
- | TRBV5-1 | ASSPGRDGGELF
- | TRBV11-1 | ASSFIGGSGTGSNTGELF
- | TRBV12-3/TRBV12-4 | ASSPGTVSSPLH
TRBD1 | TRBV5-1 | ASSFDRGHNEKLF
TRBD1 | TRBV12-3/TRBV12-4 | ASSLGQYYGYT
TRBD1 | TRBV7-2 | ASSTRTGGETQY
TRBD1 | TRBV7-9 | ASSTIGQGASGTEAF
- | TRBV6-5 | ASSYGREAEAF
TRBD1 | TRBV6-1 | ASSVGTARTGELF
- | TRBV5-1 | ASSSQPSMAKNIQY
TRBD1 | TRBV15 | ATSRVDRVPNQPQH
TRBD1 | TRBV19 | ASSTRTGTSYEQY
TRBD1 | TRBV28 | ASSLSQGANNSPLH
TRBD1 | TRBV12-3/TRBV12-4 | ASSLEQGELF
TRBD1 | TRBV12-3/TRBV12-4 | ASSSGQGLGLFNEQF
- | TRBV7-7 | ASSYNQGGGELF
- | TRBV12-3/TRBV12-4 | ASRLGHSQETQY
TRBD1 | TRBV7-6 | ASSVQGAPGELF
TRBD2 | TRBV5-1 | ASSSSGGGEETQY
TRBD2 | TRBV7-3 | ASSLTGNIAGGNNEQF
- | TRBV11-2 | ASSPLHGGDYGYT
TRBD2 | TRBV12-3/TRBV12-4 | ASSLLPGGIYEQY
- | TRBV6-5 | ASSYSWRGPTDTQY
- | TRBV6-1 | ASSERGTEAF
TRBD1 | TRBV20-1 | SARSAGGGQGYSPLH
- | TRBV28 | ASSLGGRILHEQY
- | TRBV9 | ASSAGTSAQPQH
TRBD2 | TRBV28 | ASSPPERGRGADTQY
- | TRBV12-5 | ASGRDPEFTEAF
- | TRBV9 | ASSPRPGLGTEAF
- | TRBV10-3 | AISELQAAYGYT
TRBD1 | TRBV10-3 | AISTSGQGNNQPQH
- | TRBV5-8 | ASFESNTDTQY
- | TRBV5-1 | ASARQTMNTEAF